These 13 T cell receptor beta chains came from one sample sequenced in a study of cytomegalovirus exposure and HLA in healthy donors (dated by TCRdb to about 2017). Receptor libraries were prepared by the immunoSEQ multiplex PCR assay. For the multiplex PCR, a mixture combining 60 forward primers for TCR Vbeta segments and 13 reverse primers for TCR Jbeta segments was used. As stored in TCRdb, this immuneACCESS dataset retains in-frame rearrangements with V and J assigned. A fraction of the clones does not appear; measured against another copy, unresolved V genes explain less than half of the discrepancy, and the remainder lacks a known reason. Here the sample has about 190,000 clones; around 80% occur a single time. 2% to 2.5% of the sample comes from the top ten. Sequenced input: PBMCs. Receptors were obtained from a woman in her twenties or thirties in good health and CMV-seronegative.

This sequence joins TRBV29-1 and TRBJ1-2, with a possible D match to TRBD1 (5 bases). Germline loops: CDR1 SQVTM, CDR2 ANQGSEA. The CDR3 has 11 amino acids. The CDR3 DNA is TGCAAGGCGGGGGATAGCTATGGCTACACCTTC. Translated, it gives CKAGDSYGYTF.

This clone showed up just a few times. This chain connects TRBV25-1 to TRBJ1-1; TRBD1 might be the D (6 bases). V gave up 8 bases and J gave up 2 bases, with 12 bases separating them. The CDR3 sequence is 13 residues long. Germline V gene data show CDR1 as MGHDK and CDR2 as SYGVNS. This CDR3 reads CASGGDTNTEAFF. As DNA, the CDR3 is TGTGCCAGCGGGGGGGACACAAACACTGAAGCTTTCTTT.

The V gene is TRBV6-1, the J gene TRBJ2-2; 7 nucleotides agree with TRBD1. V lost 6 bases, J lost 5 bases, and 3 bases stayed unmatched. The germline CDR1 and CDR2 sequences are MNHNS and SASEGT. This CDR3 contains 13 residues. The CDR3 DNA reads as TGTGCCAGCAGCGACAGGGAGACCGGGGAGCTGTTTTTT. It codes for CASSDRETGELFF.

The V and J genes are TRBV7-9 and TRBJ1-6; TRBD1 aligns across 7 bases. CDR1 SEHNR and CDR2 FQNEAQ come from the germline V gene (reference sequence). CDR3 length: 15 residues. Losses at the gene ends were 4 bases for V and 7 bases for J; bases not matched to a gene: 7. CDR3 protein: CASSSSTGKNSPLHF. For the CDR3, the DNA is TGTGCCAGCAGCTCCTCGACAGGGAAGAATTCACCCCTCCACTTT.

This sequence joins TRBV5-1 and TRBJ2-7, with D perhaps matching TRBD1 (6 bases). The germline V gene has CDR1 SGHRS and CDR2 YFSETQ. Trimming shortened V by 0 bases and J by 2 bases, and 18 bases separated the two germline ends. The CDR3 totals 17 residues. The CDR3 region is CASSLASPTGLAYEQYF. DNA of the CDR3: TGCGCCAGCAGCTTGGCCTCCCCAACAGGGCTAGCCTACGAGCAGTACTTC.

The CDR3 spells CASSDPEREGNEQFF. CDR3 coding DNA: TGTGCCAGCAGTGATCCCGAGCGGGAGGGCAATGAGCAGTTCTTC. The rearrangement uses TRBV25-1 and TRBJ2-1, with 10 bases lining up with TRBD2. The CDR3 has 15 amino acids. The germline CDR1 and CDR2 sequences are MGHDK and SYGVNS. With 3 bases clipped from V and 6 bases from J, the junction kept 5 bases outside the gene matches.

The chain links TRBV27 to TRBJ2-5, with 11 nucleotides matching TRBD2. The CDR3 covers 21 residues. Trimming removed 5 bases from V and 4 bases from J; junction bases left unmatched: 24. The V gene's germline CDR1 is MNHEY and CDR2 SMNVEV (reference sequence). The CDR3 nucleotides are TGTGCCAGCAGTACGAAACCTACTAGCGGGAGTATGTTTTGTCGTCTAGAGACCCAGTACTTC. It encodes CASSTKPTSGSMFCRLETQYF.

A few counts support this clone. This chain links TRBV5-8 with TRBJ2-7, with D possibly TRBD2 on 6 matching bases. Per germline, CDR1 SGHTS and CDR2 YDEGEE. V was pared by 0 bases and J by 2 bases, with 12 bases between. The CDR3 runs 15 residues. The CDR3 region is CASSLVGGLTYEQYF. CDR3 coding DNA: TGTGCCAGCAGCTTGGTTGGAGGGTTGACCTACGAGCAGTACTTC.

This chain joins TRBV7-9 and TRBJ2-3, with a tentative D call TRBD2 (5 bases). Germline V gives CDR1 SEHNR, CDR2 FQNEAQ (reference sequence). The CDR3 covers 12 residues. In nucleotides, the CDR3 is TGTTCCTCCGGACCGGGGTCAGATACGCAGTATTTT. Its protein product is CSSGPGSDTQYF.

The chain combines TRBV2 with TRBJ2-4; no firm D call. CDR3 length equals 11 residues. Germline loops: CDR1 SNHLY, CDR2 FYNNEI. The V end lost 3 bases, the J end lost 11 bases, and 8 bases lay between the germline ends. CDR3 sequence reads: CASSESQVQYF. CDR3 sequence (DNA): TGTGCCAGCAGTGAGTCGCAGGTTCAGTACTTC. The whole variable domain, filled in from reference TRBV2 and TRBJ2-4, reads EPEVTQTPSHQVTQMGQEVILRCVPISNHLYFYWYRQILGQKVEFLVSFYNNEISEKSEIFDDQFSVERPDGSNFTLKIRSTKLEDSAMYFCASSESQVQYFGAGTRLSVL.

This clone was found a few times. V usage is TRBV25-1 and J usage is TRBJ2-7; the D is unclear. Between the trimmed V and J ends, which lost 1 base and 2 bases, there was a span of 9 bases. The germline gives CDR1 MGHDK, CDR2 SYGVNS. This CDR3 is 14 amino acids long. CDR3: CASSEFGQAYEQYF. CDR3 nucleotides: TGTGCCAGCAGTGAATTCGGCCAGGCCTACGAGCAGTACTTC.

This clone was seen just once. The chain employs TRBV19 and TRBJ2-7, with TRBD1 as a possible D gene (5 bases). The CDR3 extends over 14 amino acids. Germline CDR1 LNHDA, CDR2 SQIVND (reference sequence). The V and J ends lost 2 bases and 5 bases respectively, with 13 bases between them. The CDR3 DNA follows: TGTGCCAGTAGTATACAGGGATTTGTCCACGAGCAGTACTTC. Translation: CASSIQGFVHEQYF.

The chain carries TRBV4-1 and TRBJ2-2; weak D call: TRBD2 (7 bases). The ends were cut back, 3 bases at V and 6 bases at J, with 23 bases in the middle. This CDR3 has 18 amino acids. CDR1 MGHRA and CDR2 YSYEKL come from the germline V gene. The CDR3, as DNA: TGCGCCAGCAGCCACGGAAAAGGGGGGACTATTTGGGCCGGGGAGCTGTTTTTT. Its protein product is CASSHGKGGTIWAGELFF.